This entry lists 4 T cell receptor beta chains sequenced from one sample in a study of OX40 agonist ivuxolimab in advanced cancers. TCRdb's table, derived via immunoSEQ multiplex PCR, lists solely in-frame clones and lacks some. This sample yields 100,000 to 150,000 clones, of which 90% are seen a single time; about 1% belongs to the top ten. Sequenced material: CD4+ or CD8+ T cells sorted from blood, taken in a trial of the OX40 agonist ivuxolimab. These receptors all come from an adult with an advanced solid tumor such as melanoma, head and neck, liver or kidney cancer.

This chain joins TRBV28 and TRBJ2-7; 9 nucleotides align to TRBD2. This CDR3 spans 16 amino acids. CDR1 and CDR2 (germline): MDHEN, SYDVKM. Unmatched junction bases numbered 13, after V lost 6 bases and J lost 4 bases. In DNA, the CDR3 is TGTGCCAGCAGGAGGTTACTAGGTCTAGCGGGATACGAGCAGTACTTC. Its translation is CASRRLLGLAGYEQYF.

The chain combines TRBV5-4 with TRBJ1-4; TRBD1 is a possible D gene (6 bases). The CDR3 is made up of 16 amino acids. Trimming took off 4 bases at V and 0 bases at J, with 13 bases between the two ends. Per the germline V gene, CDR1 is SGHNT and CDR2 is YYREEE (reference sequence). CDR3 DNA: TGTGCCAGCAGCGTATCCGGGACAACAACTAATGAAAAACTGTTTTTT. Translation gives CASSVSGTTTNEKLFF.

CDR3: CASSIATHFEAFF. CDR3 bases: TGTGCCAGTAGTATCGCTACACACTTTGAAGCTTTCTTT. The gene calls are TRBV19 and TRBJ1-1; D not certain. Trimming stripped 3 bases from V and 7 bases from J, with 12 bases between. Looked up from germline, CDR1 is LNHDA and CDR2 is SQIVND (reference sequence). The CDR3 loop spans 13 amino acids.

The chain links TRBV6-5 to TRBJ2-5; possibly TRBD1 for D (6 bases). CDR3 size: 14 residues. In germline, CDR1 is MNHEY, CDR2 SVGAGI. V lost 0 bases and J 4 bases, leaving 9 bases between the germline ends. As DNA, the CDR3 is TGTGCCAGCAGTTACTCCGTACAGGGAGAGACCCAGTACTTC. Protein product: CASSYSVQGETQYF.